The T cell receptor (beta chain) under discussion was sequenced for a study of T cell repertoires in cytomegalovirus infection. TCRdb passed the reads through MiXCR, listing each CDR3 protein once. The repertoire includes fewer than 550,000 distinct CDR3 sequences, about 30% of them detected once, and approximately 13% sits in the top ten. Study-wide results and limits: HLA-C-restricted, CMV-specific TCR beta clonotypes were dominant ex vivo. The cumulative frequency of public TCR beta families identified carriers of CMV plus the relevant HLA.

CDR3 size: 16 residues. The germline V gene encodes CDR1 SGHKS and CDR2 YYEKEE (reference sequence). The V and J ends lost 3 bases and 2 bases respectively, with 15 bases between them. A remark on this clonotype: Antigen: not known.

The chain recombines TRBV5-5 with TRBJ1-5; a possible D gene is TRBD1 (5 bases). The sample consisted of PBMCs. This TCR derives from a human donor in good health (CMV status not recorded). Some clones in this sample may be carry-over from other donors' samples. The CDR3 nucleotides are TGTGCCAGCAGCTCACGGGGCCCTGGGGGCAATCAGCCCCAGCATTTT. Translated: CASSSRGPGGNQPQHF. Full variable domain (outside the CDR3, taken from reference TRBV5-5 and TRBJ1-5): DAGVTQSPTHLIKTRGQQVTLRCSPISGHKSVSWYQQVLGQGPQFIFQYYEKEERGRGNFPDRFSARQFPNYSSELNVNALLLGDSALYLCASSSRGPGGNQPQHFGDGTRLSIL.